These 24 T cell receptor beta chains originate from one sample sequenced in a study of shared clonotypes between healthy human individuals. Data came from immunoSEQ multiplex PCR; TCRdb stores just in-frame clones and leaves some out. This sample yields 1.5 million to 2.5 million clones, of which about 95% are seen a single time; less than 1.5% belongs to the top ten. CD45RO negativity and positive selection for CCR7 defined naive CD8 cells, a population that excluded terminally differentiated effector memory CD45RA+ cells. The sample consisted of naive CD8+ T cells sorted from blood. These receptors originate from a man between 18 and 35 years old in good health.

The V and J genes are TRBV9 and TRBJ2-7; 11 positions agree with TRBD2. This CDR3 has 14 amino acids. J was trimmed by 6 bases and V by 0 bases; bases with no gene match: 2. In germline, CDR1 is SGDLS, CDR2 YYNGEE. Written as DNA, the CDR3 is TGTGCCAGCAGCGTAGAAACTAGCGGGAGCGAGCAGTACTTC. Its translation: CASSVETSGSEQYF.

V usage is TRBV9 and J usage is TRBJ2-1; D not resolved. The CDR3 sequence is 13 residues long. The V and J ends lost 0 bases and 8 bases respectively, with 9 bases between them. Germline CDR1 SGDLS, CDR2 YYNGEE. This CDR3 is CASSVVIGDEQFF. In nucleotides, the CDR3 is TGTGCCAGCAGCGTAGTTATTGGGGATGAGCAGTTCTTC.

The gene calls are TRBV10-1 and TRBJ2-5; TRBD1 is a possible D gene (5 bases). This CDR3 has 14 amino acids. Germline lookup yields CDR1 WNHNN and CDR2 SYGVQD (reference sequence). V lost 2 bases and J lost 5, with 12 bases in between. This CDR3 reads CASSEDREMETQYF. The CDR3, as DNA: TGCGCCAGCAGTGAGGACAGAGAAATGGAGACCCAGTACTTC.

This clone came up once. The sample carries other DNA sequences with the same CDR3. CDR3 bases: TGCGCCAGCAGCTTCCGACAGGGGGCCTACGAGCAGTACTTC. Protein product: CASSFRQGAYEQYF. V gene TRBV5-1 combines with J gene TRBJ2-7; 9 nucleotides align to TRBD1. The CDR3 runs 14 residues. The V gene end was trimmed by 2 bases and the J gene end by 2 bases; junction bases not matched to a gene: 2. The germline V gene encodes CDR1 SGHRS and CDR2 YFSETQ.

The chain uses TRBV12-5 and TRBJ2-7; D remains ambiguous. From germline, CDR1 is LGHNT and CDR2 FRNRAP. The CDR3 runs to 12 residues. V was cut by 6 bases and J by 9 bases, with 15 bases left in between. CDR3 sequence reads: CASGSDSVRQYF. The CDR3 bases are TGTGCTAGTGGATCCGACTCGGTGCGGCAGTACTTC.

The chain carries TRBV9 and TRBJ2-2; D possibly matches TRBD1 or TRBD2 (5 bases each). The CDR3 has 17 amino acids. Trimming cost V 3 bases and J 4 bases, with 19 bases left between them. Per germline, CDR1 SGDLS and CDR2 YYNGEE. CDR3 bases: TGTGCCAGCAGCGCGAGATCCGGGACCCCACTCACCGGGGAGCTGTTTTTT. Its protein is CASSARSGTPLTGELFF. Full variable domain (missing parts from reference TRBV9 and TRBJ2-2): DSGVTQTPKHLITATGQRVTLRCSPRSGDLSVYWYQQSLDQGLQFLIQYYNGEERAKGNILERFSAQQFPDLHSELNLSSLELGDSALYFCASSARSGTPLTGELFFGEGSRLTVL.

The chain carries TRBV4-1 and TRBJ1-6; the D is unclear. This CDR3 has 14 amino acids. Germline CDR1 and CDR2: MGHRA and YSYEKL. V was cut by 0 bases and J by 10 bases, with 10 bases left in between. In DNA, the CDR3 is TGCGCCAGCAGCCAAGAAAACTTGGGCTCACCCCTCCACTTT. Its protein product is CASSQENLGSPLHF.

The chain carries TRBV19 and TRBJ2-1; D possibly matches TRBD1 or TRBD2 (6 bases each). From germline, CDR1 is LNHDA and CDR2 SQIVND (reference sequence). V was trimmed by 0 bases and J by 4 bases, leaving 19 bases between them. The CDR3 sequence is 18 residues long. This CDR3 reads CASSIDERGAYIYNEQFF. In DNA form, the CDR3 reads TGTGCCAGTAGTATAGATGAGAGGGGGGCCTATATATACAATGAGCAGTTCTTC.

This clone was found a few times. J is TRBJ1-3 and V is TRBV5-1; D gene uncertain. Germline CDR1 reads SGHRS; CDR2 reads YFSETQ. V lost 3 bases to trimming and J lost 2 bases, with 0 bases between them. The CDR3 is 11 amino acids. Here the CDR3 reads CASSSGNTIYF. CDR3 DNA sequence: TGCGCCAGCAGCTCTGGAAACACCATATATTTT.

The chain carries TRBV28 and TRBJ2-1; 7 bases align to TRBD1. The germline V gene encodes CDR1 MDHEN and CDR2 SYDVKM. This CDR3 region has 15 residues. Trimming at V came to 6 bases and at J to 0 bases, leaving 5 bases not matched to a gene. CDR3: CASRMDRSSYNEQFF. DNA for the CDR3: TGTGCCAGCAGGATGGACAGGAGCTCCTACAATGAGCAGTTCTTC.

In this sample, this clone turned up once. The chain recombines TRBV4-3 with TRBJ2-1; D may be TRBD1 (5 bases). V shed 0 bases and J shed 0 bases, with 15 bases lying between them. This CDR3 spans 18 amino acids. Germline V gene sequence: CDR1 LGHNA, CDR2 YSLEER. CDR3 sequence: CASSQDLVGAHSYNEQFF. CDR3 sequence (DNA): TGCGCCAGCAGCCAAGATCTGGTAGGGGCGCACTCCTACAATGAGCAGTTCTTC.

The V gene is TRBV9, the J gene TRBJ2-4; D possibly uses TRBD1 or TRBD2 (5 bases each). V was cut by 4 bases and J by 5 bases, with 10 bases left in between. The germline V gene encodes CDR1 SGDLS and CDR2 YYNGEE. The CDR3 is 13 residues long. DNA of the CDR3: TGTGCCAGCAGCACCCTGGGGGAAAACATTCAGTACTTC. Translation gives CASSTLGENIQYF.

The CDR3 nucleotides read TGTGCCAGCAGAGACCCGGGACAGGGGGAGTACTTC. Translation gives CASRDPGQGEYF. The chain couples TRBV28 to TRBJ2-7; 11 bases fit TRBD1. The CDR3 spans 12 residues. The ends lost 6 bases at V and 11 bases at J; junction bases unmatched: 6. In germline, CDR1 is MDHEN, CDR2 SYDVKM.

The V gene is TRBV13, the J gene TRBJ1-6, with D possibly matching TRBD1 (5 bases). The ends were cut back, 5 bases at V and 13 bases at J, with 18 bases in the middle. CDR3 length: 14 residues. Germline values: CDR1 PRHDT, CDR2 FYEKMQ (reference sequence). The CDR3 coding sequence is TGTGCCAGCAGCACACAGGAGGTCCCTCCCCCCCTCCACTTT. Amino acid sequence: CASSTQEVPPPLHF.

V gene TRBV23-1 combines with J gene TRBJ1-4; D is uncertain. TRBV23-1 is flagged as an ORF with uncertain function. V was cut by 4 bases and J by 0 bases, with 9 bases left in between. The CDR3 extends over 15 amino acids. DNA of the CDR3: TGCGCCAGCAGTCGTCCTGGTGCAACTAATGAAAAACTGTTTTTT. This sequence encodes CASSRPGATNEKLFF.

This CDR3 reads CASKAGGPYNEQFF. The CDR3 DNA follows: TGTGCCAGCAAGGCGGGGGGACCTTACAATGAGCAGTTCTTC. The genes are TRBV2 and TRBJ2-1, with 8 bases aligning to TRBD2. Germline CDR1 is SNHLY and CDR2 is FYNNEI. Germline trimming cut 7 bases from V and 4 bases from J; bases unmatched to any gene: 6. This CDR3 has 14 residues.

This chain joins TRBV19 and TRBJ1-6; the match to TRBD1 covers 7 bases. The CDR3 consists of 19 residues. J lost 0 bases, V lost 4 bases, and 12 bases had no gene match. In germline, CDR1 is LNHDA, CDR2 SQIVND (reference sequence). CDR3 in DNA: TGTGCCAGTAGTACCGACGAGGGGGCGGTGAGCTCCTATAATTCACCCCTCCACTTT. It codes for CASSTDEGAVSSYNSPLHF.

This chain uses TRBV4-1 with TRBJ2-3, with TRBD2 matching over 9 bases. The CDR3 covers 16 residues. After removal of 3 bases from V and 5 bases from J, the junction contained 9 bases not matched to a gene. Germline loops: CDR1 MGHRA, CDR2 YSYEKL. The CDR3 protein is CASSHTSGSLKDTQYF. CDR3 DNA sequence: TGCGCCAGCAGCCATACTAGCGGGTCTCTTAAAGATACGCAGTATTTT.

The V gene is TRBV13, the J gene TRBJ2-3; unclear D gene. V was pared by 5 bases and J by 2 bases, with 2 bases between. Germline V CDR1 and CDR2: PRHDT, FYEKMQ (reference sequence). There are 11 residues in the CDR3. The CDR3 region has the DNA TGTGCCAGCAGCACCACAGATACGCAGTATTTT. As protein: CASSTTDTQYF. Filled out from reference TRBV13 and TRBJ2-3, the complete variable domain reads AAGVIQSPRHLIKEKRETATLKCYPIPRHDTVYWYQQGPGQDPQFLISFYEKMQSDKGSIPDRFSAQQFSDYHSELNMSSLELGDSALYFCASSTTDTQYFGPGTRLTVL.

The rearrangement links TRBV27 to TRBJ1-5, with a weak D call TRBD1 (6 bases). Between the trimmed V and J ends, which lost 2 bases and 7 bases, there was a span of 15 bases. Looked up from germline, CDR1 is MNHEY and CDR2 is SMNVEV (reference sequence). CDR3 length equals 15 residues. The CDR3 region is CASSLTGAGFQPQHF. The CDR3 DNA follows: TGTGCCAGCAGTTTAACGGGGGCAGGGTTCCAGCCCCAGCATTTT.

This clone appeared once. The V call is TRBV7-8, the J call TRBJ2-7, with D unresolved. Per germline, CDR1 SGHVS and CDR2 FQNEAQ. Trimming removed 1 base at V and 7 bases at J, with 20 bases between. This CDR3 is built from 16 residues. CDR3 coding DNA: TGTGCCAGCAGCTTAGGATTGGTGTCCCAGATAGGGGAGCAGTACTTC. Translated: CASSLGLVSQIGEQYF.

In the case of this clone: The sample holds other DNA sequences that translate to the same CDR3. The J gene is TRBJ2-7, the V gene TRBV29-1; D unclear. The CDR3 extends over 13 amino acids. Germline assignment: CDR1 SQVTM and CDR2 ANQGSEA. V shed 3 bases and J shed 1 base, with 10 bases lying between them. CDR3 residues: CSVEDGFSYEQYF. Here the CDR3 DNA reads TGCAGCGTTGAGGACGGGTTTTCCTACGAGCAGTACTTC.

This chain uses TRBV11-2 with TRBJ1-2; D gene unclear. Germline V gene sequence: CDR1 SGHAT, CDR2 FQNNGV. This CDR3 region has 12 residues. The V gene lost 4 bases and the J gene lost 5 bases, with 8 bases spanning the gap. The CDR3 reads CASSSQEYGYTF. As DNA, the CDR3 is TGTGCCAGCAGCTCGCAAGAGTATGGCTACACCTTC.

The chain is built from TRBV7-2 and TRBJ2-7, with TRBD2 matching over 13 bases. The CDR3 length is 17 residues. Germline V CDR1 and CDR2: SGHTA, FQGNSA. Losses at the gene ends were 5 bases for V and 7 bases for J; bases not matched to a gene: 14. As DNA, the CDR3 is TGTGCCAGCAGCATGTGGACTAGCGGGAGTTCATTGGGGGAGCAGTACTTC. Amino acids: CASSMWTSGSSLGEQYF. The full variable domain, completed using reference TRBV7-2 and TRBJ2-7, is GAGVSQSPSNKVTEKGKDVELRCDPISGHTALYWYRQSLGQGLEFLIYFQGNSAPDKSGLPSDRFSAERTGGSVSTLTIQRTQQEDSAVYLCASSMWTSGSSLGEQYFGPGTRLTVT.